The 21 T cell receptor beta chains below come from one sample, sequenced in a study of cytomegalovirus exposure and HLA in healthy donors. Data came from immunoSEQ multiplex PCR; TCRdb stores just in-frame clones and leaves some out. The table includes some 41,000 clones, 93% detected once. The sample consisted of PBMCs. Source of these receptors: a woman aged 18-29 years in good health and CMV-seronegative.

This chain links TRBV14 with TRBJ2-2, with 9 bases identical to TRBD1. The length of the CDR3 is 14 residues. The germline V gene has CDR1 SGHDN and CDR2 FVKESK. V shed 2 bases and J 6 bases; nucleotides not matched to a gene: 1. The CDR3 nucleotides read TGTGCCAGCAGCCAACGGACAGGGGCCGGGGAGCTGTTTTTT. It translates to CASSQRTGAGELFF.

The chain employs TRBV28 and TRBJ1-2, with 9 bases identical to TRBD1. V was clipped by 5 bases and J by 5 bases; unmatched bases: 12. CDR3 length: 16 residues. The V gene's germline CDR1 is MDHEN and CDR2 SYDVKM. Here the CDR3 reads CASSPSSWGQGYGYTF. In nucleotides, the CDR3 is TGTGCCAGCAGTCCCTCCTCCTGGGGACAGGGATATGGCTACACCTTC.

This clone has more than one count but fewer than ten. The junction departs from the called germline gene at one end, perhaps through a read error. This chain joins TRBV7-7 and TRBJ2-7; 7 bases line up with TRBD1. This CDR3 spans 13 amino acids. Germline V CDR1 and CDR2: SSHAT, FNYEAQ (reference sequence). CDR3 sequence: CASSEGQSYEQYF. The CDR3, as DNA: TGTGCTAGCAGCGAGGGACAGTCCTACGAGCAGTACTTC.

The chain couples TRBV7-2 to TRBJ1-2; D perhaps matches TRBD1 (6 bases). Germline-derived CDR1 and CDR2 are SGHTA and FQGNSA. V lost 2 bases and J lost 7, with 14 bases in between. This CDR3 has 14 amino acids. CDR3 in amino acids: CASSLWSGAVGYTF. DNA for the CDR3: TGTGCCAGCAGCTTATGGTCAGGGGCGGTTGGCTACACCTTC.

The genes are TRBV4-1 and TRBJ1-5; no clear D gene. V lost 1 base to trimming and J lost 3 bases, with 7 bases between them. The CDR3 covers 14 residues. Per the germline V gene, CDR1 is MGHRA and CDR2 is YSYEKL. The CDR3 DNA sequence: TGCGCCAGCAGCCAAGTACGGGACAATCAGCCCCAGCATTTT. Its translation is CASSQVRDNQPQHF.

The count of this clone is one. This chain links TRBV19 with TRBJ2-1; D is undetermined. Trimming cost V 2 bases and J 6 bases, with 17 bases left between them. CDR1 and CDR2 from the germline V gene are LNHDA and SQIVND (reference sequence). This CDR3 is built from 16 residues. CDR3 protein: CASSISVYPGGNEQFF. The CDR3 DNA sequence: TGTGCCAGTAGTATAAGCGTTTACCCTGGTGGCAATGAGCAGTTCTTC.

The CDR3 nucleotides are TGTGCCAGCAGTTTCTTGGACAGAAATGAGCAGTTCTTC. This gives the protein CASSFLDRNEQFF. This chain uses TRBV28 with TRBJ2-1; the D gene is possibly TRBD1 (6 bases). The germline gives CDR1 MDHEN, CDR2 SYDVKM. V was clipped by 3 bases and J by 7 bases, with 10 bases between them. This CDR3 has 13 amino acids.

This clone has more than one count but fewer than ten. The chain links TRBV6-4 to TRBJ2-1, with TRBD2 matching over 11 bases. Per the germline V gene, CDR1 is MRHNA and CDR2 is SNTAGT. V trimming: 1 base; J trimming: 8 bases; junction bases outside the gene matches: 1. The CDR3 sequence is 14 residues long. CDR3 DNA: TGTGCCAGCAGTGACTTAGCGGGAGGGGATGAGCAGTTCTTC. Amino acids: CASSDLAGGDEQFF.

The rearrangement uses TRBV28 and TRBJ1-3, with D possibly TRBD1 on 5 matching bases. There are 14 residues in the CDR3. V lost 5 bases and J lost 4, with 12 bases in between. CDR1 MDHEN and CDR2 SYDVKM come from the germline V gene. CDR3 nucleotide sequence: TGTGCCAGCAGTCTCCCAGGGTCGGGAAACACCATATATTTT. Amino acid sequence: CASSLPGSGNTIYF.

The chain carries TRBV5-1 and TRBJ1-2, with TRBD1 as a possible D gene (6 bases). The CDR3 consists of 14 residues. V gave up 0 bases and J gave up 7 bases, with 13 bases separating them. Germline assignment: CDR1 SGHRS and CDR2 YFSETQ. The CDR3 region is CASSLARGALGYTF. The CDR3 DNA sequence: TGCGCCAGCAGCTTGGCACGGGGGGCGCTTGGCTACACCTTC.

The rearrangement links TRBV7-9 to TRBJ2-1; weak D call: TRBD1 (6 bases). The CDR3 sequence is 15 residues long. Germline V gene data show CDR1 as SEHNR and CDR2 as FQNEAQ (reference sequence). V was pared by 5 bases and J by 3 bases, with 14 bases between. This CDR3 reads CASSLVLGGYNEQFF. CDR3 sequence (DNA): TGTGCCAGCAGCCTCGTCCTAGGGGGCTACAATGAGCAGTTCTTC.

V is TRBV15 and J is TRBJ2-1; D is uncertain. The CDR3 loop spans 14 amino acids. With 0 bases removed from V and 4 bases from J, the gap between germline ends came to 7 bases. CDR1 and CDR2 (germline): LNHNV, YYDKDF (reference sequence). CDR3 bases: TGTGCCACCAGCAGAGAGGCGGAATACAATGAGCAGTTCTTC. This translates into CATSREAEYNEQFF.

The genes are TRBV11-2 and TRBJ2-3; D not certain. The CDR3 runs to 13 residues. V lost 6 bases and J lost 4, with 11 bases in between. The germline V gene encodes CDR1 SGHAT and CDR2 FQNNGV. CDR3 sequence reads: CASSRMGPDTQYF. In DNA, the CDR3 is TGTGCCAGCAGTCGGATGGGCCCAGATACGCAGTATTTT.

This chain links TRBV27 with TRBJ1-2, with 9 bases matching TRBD1. Germline CDR1 is MNHEY and CDR2 is SMNVEV (reference sequence). V dropped 11 bases and J dropped 8; count of bases not matched to a gene: 18. The CDR3 has 15 residues. DNA of the CDR3: TGTGCCTCTGTTGATCGGCCGGGACAGGGAAACGGCTACACCTTC. Amino acid sequence: CASVDRPGQGNGYTF.

This chain uses TRBV7-9 with TRBJ1-6; the D gene is possibly TRBD1 (5 bases). The CDR3 length is 16 residues. V was shortened by 4 bases and J by 9 bases, with 19 bases between the two germline ends. Germline lookup yields CDR1 SEHNR and CDR2 FQNEAQ (reference sequence). The CDR3 DNA reads TGTGCCAGCAGCTCACCCGCCGACGGGGGTAGTTCACCCCTCCACTTT. This sequence encodes CASSSPADGGSSPLHF.

Only one count was recorded for this clone. The chain combines TRBV27 with TRBJ2-1; tentative D call: TRBD1 (5 bases). Trimming cost V 8 bases and J 9 bases, with 11 bases left between them. The CDR3 covers 11 residues. Germline CDR1 MNHEY, CDR2 SMNVEV (reference sequence). DNA for the CDR3: TGTGCCAGCCGAGTAGGGGTTGAGCAGTTCTTC. This encodes CASRVGVEQFF.

The chain links TRBV7-3 to TRBJ2-3, with 10 bases aligning to TRBD2. The CDR3 length is 15 residues. CDR1 and CDR2 from the germline V gene are SGHTA and FQGTGA. V dropped 2 bases and J dropped 1; count of bases not matched to a gene: 0. The CDR3 DNA follows: TGTGCCAGCAGCTTACTAGCGGGGGGCACAGATACGCAGTATTTT. Amino acids: CASSLLAGGTDTQYF.

This clone was picked up one time. The genes are TRBV28 and TRBJ2-7; TRBD1 matches 12 bases. The trim removed 3 bases at V and 4 bases at J, leaving 4 bases unmatched. The germline CDR1 and CDR2 sequences are MDHEN and SYDVKM. The CDR3 covers 15 residues. CDR3 DNA: TGTGCCAGCAGTTTCCGGGACAGGGGGCAGTACGAGCAGTACTTC. It is translated as CASSFRDRGQYEQYF.

This chain joins TRBV4-1 and TRBJ1-2; TRBD1 is a possible D gene (5 bases). Germline loops: CDR1 MGHRA, CDR2 YSYEKL. The CDR3 has 13 amino acids. Trimming pared 1 base from V and 6 bases from J, leaving 9 bases between. The CDR3 is CASSQVGADGYTF. Written as DNA, the CDR3 is TGCGCCAGCAGCCAAGTAGGGGCAGATGGCTACACCTTC.

The CDR3 sequence is CASSSPHGTSGEQPFF. CDR3 coding DNA: TGCGCCAGCAGCTCTCCTCACGGGACTAGCGGGGAACAGCCGTTCTTC. This chain connects TRBV5-1 to TRBJ2-1, with 13 bases aligning to TRBD2. CDR1 SGHRS and CDR2 YFSETQ come from the germline V gene. With V trimmed by 3 bases and J by 15 bases, 15 bases remained unmatched. This CDR3 contains 16 residues.

This clone showed up just once. The genes are TRBV6-1 and TRBJ1-5, with TRBD1 as a possible D gene (6 bases). CDR1 is MNHNS, CDR2 SASEGT, per germline. There are 19 residues in the CDR3. The V end lost 2 bases, the J end lost 1 base, and 21 bases lay between the germline ends. CDR3 DNA sequence: TGTGCCAGCAGTGAAATAGGGCAGGGGAGTAAAGGAAGCAATCAGCCCCAGCATTTT. Translated: CASSEIGQGSKGSNQPQHF.